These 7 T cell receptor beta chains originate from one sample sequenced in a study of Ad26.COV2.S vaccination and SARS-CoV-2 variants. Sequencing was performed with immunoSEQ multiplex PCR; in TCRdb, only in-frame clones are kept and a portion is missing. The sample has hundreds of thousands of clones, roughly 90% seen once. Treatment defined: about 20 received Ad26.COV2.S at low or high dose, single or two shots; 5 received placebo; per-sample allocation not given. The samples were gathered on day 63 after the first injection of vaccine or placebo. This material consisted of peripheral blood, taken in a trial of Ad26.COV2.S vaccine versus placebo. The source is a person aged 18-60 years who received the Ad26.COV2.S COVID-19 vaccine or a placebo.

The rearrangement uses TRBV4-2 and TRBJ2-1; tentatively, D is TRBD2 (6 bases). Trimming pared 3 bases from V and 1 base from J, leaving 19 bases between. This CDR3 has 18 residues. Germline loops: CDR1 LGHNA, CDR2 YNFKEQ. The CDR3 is CASSHRRSGLPSYNEQFF. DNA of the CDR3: TGTGCCAGCAGCCACCGGAGGAGCGGGCTTCCTTCCTACAATGAGCAGTTCTTC.

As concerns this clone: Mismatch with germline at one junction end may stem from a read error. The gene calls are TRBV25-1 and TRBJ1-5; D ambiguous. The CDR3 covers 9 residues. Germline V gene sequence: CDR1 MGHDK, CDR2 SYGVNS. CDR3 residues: CASTQPQHF. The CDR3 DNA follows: TGTGCCAGCACTCAGCCCCAGCATTTT.

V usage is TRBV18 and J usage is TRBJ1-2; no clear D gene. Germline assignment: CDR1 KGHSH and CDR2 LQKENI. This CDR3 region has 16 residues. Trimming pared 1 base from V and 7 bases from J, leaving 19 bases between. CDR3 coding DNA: TGTGCCAGCTCACCACAACAGCCAAACACCGCCGGTGGCTACACCTTC. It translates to CASSPQQPNTAGGYTF.

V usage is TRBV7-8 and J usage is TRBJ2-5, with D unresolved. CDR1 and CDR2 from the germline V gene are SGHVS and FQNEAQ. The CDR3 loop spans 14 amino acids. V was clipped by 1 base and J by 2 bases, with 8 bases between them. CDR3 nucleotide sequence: TGTGCCAGCAGCTTAGGGGTGGAGCAAGAGACCCAGTACTTC. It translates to CASSLGVEQETQYF.

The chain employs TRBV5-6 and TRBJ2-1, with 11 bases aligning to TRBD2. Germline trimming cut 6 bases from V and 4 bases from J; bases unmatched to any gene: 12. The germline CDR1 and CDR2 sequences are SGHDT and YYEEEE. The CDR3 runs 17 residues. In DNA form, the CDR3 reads TGTGCCAGCACAACCCTAACGGGACTAGCGGCTTACAATGAGCAGTTCTTC. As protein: CASTTLTGLAAYNEQFF.

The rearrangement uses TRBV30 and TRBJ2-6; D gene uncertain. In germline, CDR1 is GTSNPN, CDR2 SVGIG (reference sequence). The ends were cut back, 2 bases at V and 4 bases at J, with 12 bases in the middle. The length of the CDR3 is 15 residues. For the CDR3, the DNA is TGTGCCTGGAGTAGGCGTGGGCCCGGGGCCAACGTCCTGACTTTC. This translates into CAWSRRGPGANVLTF. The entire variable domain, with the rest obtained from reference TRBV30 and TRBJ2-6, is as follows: SQTIHQWPATLVQPVGSPLSLECTVEGTSNPNLYWYRQAAGRGLQLLFYSVGIGQISSEVPQNLSASRPQDRQFILSSKKLLLSDSGFYLCAWSRRGPGANVLTFGAGSRLTVL.

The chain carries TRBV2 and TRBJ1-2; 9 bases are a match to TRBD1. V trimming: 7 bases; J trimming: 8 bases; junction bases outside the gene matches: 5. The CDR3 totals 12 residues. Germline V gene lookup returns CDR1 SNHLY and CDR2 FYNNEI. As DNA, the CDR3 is TGTGCCAGCACCGACAGGGGGGACGGCTACACCTTC. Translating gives CASTDRGDGYTF.